Below, 18 T cell receptor beta chains from the same sample are listed, as sequenced in a study of CD8+CD57+ T cells in acquired aplastic anemia. Genomic DNA was employed as the template in profiling TCR beta VDJ and CDR3. MiXCR, applied by TCRdb to the reads, yields one record per CDR3 protein. Of 200,000 to 250,000 distinct CDR3 sequences in the sample, 60% to 80% were seen once. Sequencing involved patients with CD8+CD57+ cell expansion previously shown by flow cytometry. Sequences were obtained from sorted CD4+, CD8+, or CD8+CD57+ T cells (not recorded which) from PBMCs. These receptors all come from a human donor with aplastic anemia.

CDR3 amino acids: CAISEVGESQPQHF. The CDR3 coding sequence is TGTGCCATCAGTGAGGTGGGGGAAAGTCAGCCCCAGCATTTT. This chain uses TRBV10-3 with TRBJ1-5, with D possibly TRBD1 on 5 matching bases. Germline V gene data show CDR1 as ENHRY and CDR2 as SYGVKD. With 2 bases removed from V and 6 bases from J, the gap between germline ends came to 11 bases. The CDR3 runs 14 residues.

This clonotype was recorded only once. The CDR3 bases are TGCGCCAGCAGTTACAGGGAATATCAGCCCCAGCATTTT. It codes for CASSYREYQPQHF. The gene calls are TRBV10-1 and TRBJ1-5; a possible D gene is TRBD1 (6 bases). The CDR3 is 13 residues long. Germline loops: CDR1 WNHNN, CDR2 SYGVQD (reference sequence). V was cut by 5 bases and J by 5 bases, with 10 bases left in between.

The chain joins TRBV20-1 to TRBJ1-1; 9 bases align to TRBD1. Germline CDR1 and CDR2: DFQATT and SNEGSKA (reference sequence). V gave up 1 base and J gave up 4 bases; unmatched junction bases: 4. The CDR3 totals 14 residues. The CDR3 is CSARGHRGPTEAFF. In nucleotides, the CDR3 is TGCAGTGCTAGAGGTCACAGGGGGCCCACTGAAGCTTTCTTT.

J is TRBJ1-2 and V is TRBV7-2; D gene ambiguous. Trimming removed 5 bases at V and 4 bases at J, with 11 bases between. CDR3 length: 13 residues. The V gene's germline CDR1 is SGHTA and CDR2 FQGNSA. CDR3: CASSPERSYGYTF. DNA for the CDR3: TGTGCCAGCAGCCCAGAACGTTCCTATGGCTACACCTTC. Using reference TRBV7-2 and TRBJ1-2 for the parts outside the CDR3, the full variable domain is GAGVSQSPSNKVTEKGKDVELRCDPISGHTALYWYRQSLGQGLEFLIYFQGNSAPDKSGLPSDRFSAERTGGSVSTLTIQRTQQEDSAVYLCASSPERSYGYTFGSGTRLTVV.

This rearrangement joins TRBV10-2 to TRBJ1-1; 7 bases are a match to TRBD1. Germline V lookup: CDR1 WSHSY, CDR2 SAAADI. The CDR3 length is 13 residues. Trimming took 3 bases from V and 4 from J; bases not matched to a gene: 2. The CDR3 spells CASSENRGTEAFF. The CDR3 bases are TGCGCCAGCAGTGAAAACAGGGGCACTGAAGCTTTCTTT.

The gene calls are TRBV7-2 and TRBJ2-7; weak D call: TRBD2 (6 bases). The CDR3 is made up of 16 amino acids. The germline V gene encodes CDR1 SGHTA and CDR2 FQGNSA. V was cut by 5 bases and J by 0 bases, with 17 bases left in between. CDR3 amino acids: CASSASSGTRSYEQYF. The CDR3 DNA is TGTGCCAGCAGCGCCTCTTCTGGGACTCGCTCCTACGAGCAGTACTTC. Full variable domain (rest looked up from reference TRBV7-2 and TRBJ2-7): GAGVSQSPSNKVTEKGKDVELRCDPISGHTALYWYRQSLGQGLEFLIYFQGNSAPDKSGLPSDRFSAERTGGSVSTLTIQRTQQEDSAVYLCASSASSGTRSYEQYFGPGTRLTVT.

The CDR3 is CSVGLPGGEQFF. CDR3 DNA: TGCAGCGTTGGACTACCTGGGGGTGAGCAGTTCTTC. This rearrangement joins TRBV29-1 to TRBJ2-1; D possibly uses TRBD1 or TRBD2 (5 bases each). V shed 4 bases and J shed 9 bases, with 13 bases lying between them. CDR3 length: 12 residues. In germline, CDR1 is SQVTM, CDR2 ANQGSEA.

The rearrangement links TRBV7-2 to TRBJ2-5; D gene ambiguous. V gave up 0 bases and J gave up 4 bases, with 6 bases separating them. This CDR3 is 13 amino acids long. CDR1 and CDR2 from the germline V gene are SGHTA and FQGNSA. CDR3 in DNA: TGTGCCAGCAGCTTAGCGGTGGTAGAGACCCAGTACTTC. Translation: CASSLAVVETQYF.

This chain links TRBV9 with TRBJ2-1, with a weak D call TRBD2 (6 bases). Germline CDR1 is SGDLS and CDR2 is YYNGEE. V shed 0 bases and J shed 3 bases, with 13 bases lying between them. This CDR3 region has 16 residues. This CDR3 reads CASSVGAGGDYNEQFF. The CDR3, as DNA: TGTGCCAGCAGCGTAGGGGCCGGCGGGGACTACAATGAGCAGTTCTTC.

This clonotype was recorded only once. The rearrangement uses TRBV20-1 and TRBJ2-7; 11 nucleotides line up with TRBD2. CDR3 length: 14 amino acids. Germline V gives CDR1 DFQATT, CDR2 SNEGSKA (reference sequence). V trimming: 5 bases; J trimming: 4 bases; junction bases outside the gene matches: 7. CDR3 DNA: TGCAGTGCTCTGGGGACTAGCGGATCGTACGAGCAGTACTTC. This gives the protein CSALGTSGSYEQYF.

The V gene is TRBV7-8, the J gene TRBJ2-3; tentative D call: TRBD2 (6 bases). CDR1 and CDR2 from the germline V gene are SGHVS and FQNEAQ. The ends were cut back, 1 base at V and 8 bases at J, with 13 bases in the middle. The CDR3 totals 14 residues. CDR3 sequence (DNA): TGTGCCAGCAGCTTAGAAGCAGATAGCGGTACGCAGTATTTT. Its protein is CASSLEADSGTQYF.

This clonotype was counted ten times or more. The rearrangement joins TRBV11-2 to TRBJ2-7; D tentatively reads TRBD1 or TRBD2 (5 bases each). The germline V and J ends were trimmed by 11 bases and 4 bases, with 18 bases remaining between them. This CDR3 spans 13 amino acids. Germline-derived CDR1 and CDR2 are SGHAT and FQNNGV. CDR3 nucleotide sequence: TGTGCCTCCGGGGTGACAGAACGGTACGAGCAGTACTTC. As protein: CASGVTERYEQYF.

This chain links TRBV24-1 with TRBJ2-3, with D tentatively TRBD2 (5 bases). V lost 7 bases, J lost 0 bases, and 10 bases lay in between. Germline CDR1 KGHDR, CDR2 SFDVKD. The CDR3 loop spans 14 amino acids. CDR3 nucleotides: TGTGCCACCAGGGGTGAGGGAAGCACAGATACGCAGTATTTT. Translating gives CATRGEGSTDTQYF.

J is TRBJ1-1 and V is TRBV10-3; no clear D. Germline assignment: CDR1 ENHRY and CDR2 SYGVKD. The CDR3 length is 12 residues. V lost 0 bases, J lost 10 bases, and 9 bases lay in between. The CDR3 loop is CAISESTTVAFF. Here the CDR3 DNA reads TGTGCCATCAGTGAGTCCACCACGGTAGCTTTCTTT.

V and J are TRBV10-2 and TRBJ1-2, with no clear D. V lost 10 bases to trimming and J lost 2 bases, with 17 bases between them. The CDR3 sequence is 14 residues long. Germline loops: CDR1 WSHSY, CDR2 SAAADI. The CDR3 spells CATSGGIANYGYTF. The CDR3 DNA follows: TGCGCCACCTCAGGAGGCATTGCGAACTATGGCTACACCTTC.

This chain uses TRBV20-1 with TRBJ1-2; 9 positions agree with TRBD1. V shed 5 bases and J 4 bases; nucleotides not matched to a gene: 2. This CDR3 contains 12 residues. Germline V lookup: CDR1 DFQATT, CDR2 SNEGSKA (reference sequence). The CDR3 here is CSAATGGYGYTF. The CDR3 nucleotides read TGCAGTGCTGCGACAGGGGGCTATGGCTACACCTTC.

Concerning this clonotype: The junction does not match germline at one end; this may be a read error. The V gene is TRBV9, the J gene TRBJ2-5; TRBD2 might be the D (5 bases). There are 15 residues in the CDR3. Per the germline V gene, CDR1 is SGDLS and CDR2 is YYNGEE. This chain's CDR3 is CAGSPLIGERETQYF. The CDR3 DNA follows: TGTGCCGGCAGCCCTCTCATCGGGGAGCGAGAGACCCAGTACTTC.

This chain connects TRBV7-9 to TRBJ2-5, with D tentatively TRBD2 (5 bases). Germline V gives CDR1 SEHNR, CDR2 FQNEAQ (reference sequence). There are 15 residues in the CDR3. Trimming left V 1 base short and J 1 base short, with 10 bases between. CDR3 sequence (DNA): TGTGCCAGCAGCTTAGGAAGCGGAATCCAAGAGACCCAGTACTTC. It codes for CASSLGSGIQETQYF.